The clone carrying this T cell receptor beta chain was detected once. The antigen is unknown. These data originate in a study of vaccination and CD4 T cells after COVID-19. Across the study: The cells were exposed to overlapping spike peptides originating from SARS-CoV-2, HCoV-NL63, HCoV-OC43 and HCoV-229E for stimulation. Cultures serving as controls received a peptide pool (CEFX or HIV-1 Nef) or no peptide.

Treatment noted: roughly 10-day PBMC culture with coronavirus spike peptide pools or control peptides (ViraFEST assay). About 2.1 million PBMCs were grown per well alongside about 10 IU/ml IL-2 and around 9.6 ug/ml peptide pools. The assay that was used to sequence DNA from cultured CD4+ T cells was the Oncomine TCR Beta short-read assay. TCRdb redid the calling of the PCR reads with MiXCR, one entry per CDR3 protein. The sample comprises 15,000 to 20,000 distinct CDR3 sequences, roughly half of which are singletons, and about 16% rests with the top ten. This CDR3 has 17 amino acids. CDR1 MNHEY and CDR2 SMNVEV come from the germline V gene (reference sequence). V was cut by 7 bases and J by 0 bases, with 21 bases left in between.

V is TRBV27 and J is TRBJ1-2; TRBD1 might be the D (6 bases). The sequencing sample was made of CD4+ T cells from blood, cultured in vitro. This receptor was obtained from a human donor who had recovered from COVID-19. The CDR3 DNA sequence: TGTGCCAGCAAACCTAACAGGGACCCCAACCCTAACTATGGCTACACCTTC. It is translated as CASKPNRDPNPNYGYTF.